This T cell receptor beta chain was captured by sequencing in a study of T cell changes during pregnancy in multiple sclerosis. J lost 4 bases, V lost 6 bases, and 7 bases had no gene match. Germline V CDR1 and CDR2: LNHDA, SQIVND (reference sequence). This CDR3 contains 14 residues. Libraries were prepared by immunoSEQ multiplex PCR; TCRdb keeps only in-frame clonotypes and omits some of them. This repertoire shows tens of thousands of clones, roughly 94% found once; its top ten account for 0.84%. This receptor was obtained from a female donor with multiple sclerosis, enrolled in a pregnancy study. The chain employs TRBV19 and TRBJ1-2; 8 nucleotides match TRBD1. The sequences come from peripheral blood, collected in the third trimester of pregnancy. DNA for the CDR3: TGTGCCAGTAGCCCGGACAGGGATCCCTATGGCTACACCTTC. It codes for CASSPDRDPYGYTF.